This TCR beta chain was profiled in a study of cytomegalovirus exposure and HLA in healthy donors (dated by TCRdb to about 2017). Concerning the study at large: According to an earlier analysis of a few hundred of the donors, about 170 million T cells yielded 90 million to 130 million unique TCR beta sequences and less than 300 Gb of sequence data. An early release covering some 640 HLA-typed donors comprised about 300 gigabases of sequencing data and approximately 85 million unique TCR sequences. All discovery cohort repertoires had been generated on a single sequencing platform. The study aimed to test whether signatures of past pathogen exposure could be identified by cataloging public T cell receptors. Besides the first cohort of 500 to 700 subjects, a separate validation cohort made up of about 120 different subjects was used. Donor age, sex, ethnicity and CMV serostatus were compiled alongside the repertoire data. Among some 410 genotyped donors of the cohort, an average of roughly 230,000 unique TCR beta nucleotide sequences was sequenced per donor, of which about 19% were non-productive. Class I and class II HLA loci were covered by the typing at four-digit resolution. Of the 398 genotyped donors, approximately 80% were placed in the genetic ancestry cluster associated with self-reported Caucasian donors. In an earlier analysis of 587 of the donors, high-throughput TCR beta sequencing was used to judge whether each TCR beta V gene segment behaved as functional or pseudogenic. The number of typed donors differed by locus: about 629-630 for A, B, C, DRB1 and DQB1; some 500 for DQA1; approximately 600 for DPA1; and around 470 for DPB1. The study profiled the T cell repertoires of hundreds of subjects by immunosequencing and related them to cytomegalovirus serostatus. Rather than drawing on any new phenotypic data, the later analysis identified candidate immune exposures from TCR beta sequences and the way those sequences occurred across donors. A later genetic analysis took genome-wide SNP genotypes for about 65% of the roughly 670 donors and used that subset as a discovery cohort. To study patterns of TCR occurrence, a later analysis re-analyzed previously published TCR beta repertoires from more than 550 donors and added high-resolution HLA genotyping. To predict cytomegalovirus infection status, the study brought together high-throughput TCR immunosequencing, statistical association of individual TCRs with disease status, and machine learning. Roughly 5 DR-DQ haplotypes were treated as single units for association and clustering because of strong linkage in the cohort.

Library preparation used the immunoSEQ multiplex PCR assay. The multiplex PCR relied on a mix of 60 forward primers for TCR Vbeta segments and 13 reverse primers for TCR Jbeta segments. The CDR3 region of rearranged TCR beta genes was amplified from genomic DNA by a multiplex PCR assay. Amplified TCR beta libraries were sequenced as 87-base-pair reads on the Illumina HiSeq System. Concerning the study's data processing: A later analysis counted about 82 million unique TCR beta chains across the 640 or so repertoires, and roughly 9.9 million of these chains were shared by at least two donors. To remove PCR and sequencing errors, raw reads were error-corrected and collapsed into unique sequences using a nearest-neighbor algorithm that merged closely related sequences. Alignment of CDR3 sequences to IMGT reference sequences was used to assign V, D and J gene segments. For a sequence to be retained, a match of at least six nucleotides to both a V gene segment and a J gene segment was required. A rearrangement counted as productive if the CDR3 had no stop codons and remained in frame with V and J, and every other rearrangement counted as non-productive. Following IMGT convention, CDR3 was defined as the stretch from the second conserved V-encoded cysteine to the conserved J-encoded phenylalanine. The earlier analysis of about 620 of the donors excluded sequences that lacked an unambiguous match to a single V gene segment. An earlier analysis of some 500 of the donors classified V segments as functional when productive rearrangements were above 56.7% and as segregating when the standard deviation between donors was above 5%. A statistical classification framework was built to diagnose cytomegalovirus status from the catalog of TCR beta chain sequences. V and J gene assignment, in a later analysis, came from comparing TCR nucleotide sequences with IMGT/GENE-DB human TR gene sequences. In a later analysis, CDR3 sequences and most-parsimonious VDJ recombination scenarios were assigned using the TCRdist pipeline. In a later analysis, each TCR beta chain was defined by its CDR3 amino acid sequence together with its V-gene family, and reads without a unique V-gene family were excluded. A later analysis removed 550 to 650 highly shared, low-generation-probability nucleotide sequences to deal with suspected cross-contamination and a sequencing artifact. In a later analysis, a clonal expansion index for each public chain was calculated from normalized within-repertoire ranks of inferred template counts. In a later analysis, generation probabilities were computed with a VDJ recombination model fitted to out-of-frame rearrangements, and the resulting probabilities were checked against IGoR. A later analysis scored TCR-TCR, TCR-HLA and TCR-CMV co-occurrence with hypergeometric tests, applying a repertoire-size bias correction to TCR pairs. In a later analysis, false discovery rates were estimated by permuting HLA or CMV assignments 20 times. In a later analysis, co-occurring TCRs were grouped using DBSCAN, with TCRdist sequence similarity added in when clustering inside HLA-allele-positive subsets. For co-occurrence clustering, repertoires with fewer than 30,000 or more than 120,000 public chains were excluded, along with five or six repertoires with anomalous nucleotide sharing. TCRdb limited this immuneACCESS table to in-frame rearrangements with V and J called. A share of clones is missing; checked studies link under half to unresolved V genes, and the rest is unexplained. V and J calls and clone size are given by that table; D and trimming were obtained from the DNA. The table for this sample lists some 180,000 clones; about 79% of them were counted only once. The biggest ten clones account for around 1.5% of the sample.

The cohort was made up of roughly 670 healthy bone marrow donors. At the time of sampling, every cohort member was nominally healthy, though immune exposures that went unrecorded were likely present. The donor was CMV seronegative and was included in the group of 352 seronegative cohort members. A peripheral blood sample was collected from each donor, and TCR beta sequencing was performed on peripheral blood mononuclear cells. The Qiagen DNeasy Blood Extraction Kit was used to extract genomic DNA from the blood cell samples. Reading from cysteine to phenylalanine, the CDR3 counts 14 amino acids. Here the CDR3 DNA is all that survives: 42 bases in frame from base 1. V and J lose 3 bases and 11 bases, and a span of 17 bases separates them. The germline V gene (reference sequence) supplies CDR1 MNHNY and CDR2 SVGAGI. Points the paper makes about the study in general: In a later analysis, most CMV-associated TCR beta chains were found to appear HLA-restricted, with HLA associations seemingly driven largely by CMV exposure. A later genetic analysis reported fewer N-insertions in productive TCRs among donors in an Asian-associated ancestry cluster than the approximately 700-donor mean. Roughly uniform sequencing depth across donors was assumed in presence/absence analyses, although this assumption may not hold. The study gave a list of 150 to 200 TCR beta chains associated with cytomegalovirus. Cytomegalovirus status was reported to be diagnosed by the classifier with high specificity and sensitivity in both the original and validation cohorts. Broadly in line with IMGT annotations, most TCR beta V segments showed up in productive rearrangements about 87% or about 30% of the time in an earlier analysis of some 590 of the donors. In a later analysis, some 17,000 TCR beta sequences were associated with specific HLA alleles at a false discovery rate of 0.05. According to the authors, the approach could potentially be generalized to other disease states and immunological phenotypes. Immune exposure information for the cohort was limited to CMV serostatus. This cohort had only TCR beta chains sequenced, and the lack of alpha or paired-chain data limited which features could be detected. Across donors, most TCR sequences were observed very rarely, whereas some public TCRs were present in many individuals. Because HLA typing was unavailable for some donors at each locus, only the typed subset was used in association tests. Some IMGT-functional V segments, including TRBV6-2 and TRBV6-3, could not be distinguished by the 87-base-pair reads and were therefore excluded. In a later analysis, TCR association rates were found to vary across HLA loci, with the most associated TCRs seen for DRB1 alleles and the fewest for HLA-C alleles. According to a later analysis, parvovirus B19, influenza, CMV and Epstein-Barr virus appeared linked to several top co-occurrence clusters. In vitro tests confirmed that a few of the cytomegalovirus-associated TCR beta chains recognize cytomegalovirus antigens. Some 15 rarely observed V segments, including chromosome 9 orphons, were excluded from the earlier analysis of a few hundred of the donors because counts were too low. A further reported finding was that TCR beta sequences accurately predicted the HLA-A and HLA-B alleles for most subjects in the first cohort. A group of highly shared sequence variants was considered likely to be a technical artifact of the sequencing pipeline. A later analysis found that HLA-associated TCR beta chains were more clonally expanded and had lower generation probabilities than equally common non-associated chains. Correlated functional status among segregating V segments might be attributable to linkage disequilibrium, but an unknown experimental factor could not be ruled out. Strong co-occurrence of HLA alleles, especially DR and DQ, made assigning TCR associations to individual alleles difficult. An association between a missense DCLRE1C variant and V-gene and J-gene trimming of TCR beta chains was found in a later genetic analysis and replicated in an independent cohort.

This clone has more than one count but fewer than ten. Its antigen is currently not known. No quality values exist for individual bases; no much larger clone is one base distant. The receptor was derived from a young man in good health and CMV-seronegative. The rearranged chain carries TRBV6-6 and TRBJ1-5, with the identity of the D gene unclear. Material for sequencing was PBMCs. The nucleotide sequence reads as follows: TGTGCCAGCAGTTATACTCTGGGCGTGGATTCCCAGCATTTT. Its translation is CASSYTLGVDSQHF.